Following are 10 T cell receptor beta chains from one sample sequenced in a study of regulatory T cells in long-lasting Graves disease. With iRepertoire HTBI primers and Arm-PCR of CDR3 regions, TCR beta libraries were built. TCRdb reprocessed the multiplex PCR reads with MiXCR, giving one entry per CDR3 protein. This sample has 350,000 to 550,000 distinct CDR3 sequences, with less than 20% found just once. Documented time point: newly diagnosed GD, antithyroid drugs for less than 3 months. Making the TCR library involved RNA that had been extracted from PBMCs. These data were also filed under a second study, of T cells in Graves' hyperthyroidism and ophthalmopathy.

Material: peripheral blood mononuclear cells (PBMCs), obtained at new diagnosis, from a patient treated with antithyroid drugs. The receptor set was obtained from a woman aged 18-29 years with Graves disease.

This clonotype was recorded many times. The genes are TRBV20-1 and TRBJ2-7; maybe TRBD1 (5 bases). Deletions cut 6 bases from V and 2 bases from J, with 17 bases between. Germline loops: CDR1 DFQATT, CDR2 SNEGSKA (reference sequence). The CDR3 contains 14 residues. In nucleotides, the CDR3 is TGCAGTGCCCTGGAACAGGAGCCACCCTACGAGCAGTACTTC. It encodes CSALEQEPPYEQYF.

A few counts support this clonotype. V gene TRBV28 combines with J gene TRBJ2-2, with D tentatively TRBD1 or TRBD2 (5 bases each). V shed 6 bases and J shed 6 bases, with 23 bases lying between them. The V gene's germline CDR1 is MDHEN and CDR2 SYDVKM. The CDR3 loop spans 17 amino acids. Here the CDR3 reads CASSPSSGRKSSGELFF. CDR3 sequence (DNA): TGTGCCAGCAGCCCGTCTTCGGGGCGTAAAAGCTCCGGGGAGCTGTTTTTT. Full variable domain (rest looked up from reference TRBV28 and TRBJ2-2): DVKVTQSSRYLVKRTGEKVFLECVQDMDHENMFWYRQDPGLGLRLIYFSYDVKMKEKGDIPEGYSVSREKKERFSLILESASTNQTSMYLCASSPSSGRKSSGELFFGEGSRLTVL.

The rearrangement uses TRBV9 and TRBJ2-3, with unresolved D. Trimming took 4 bases from V and 6 from J, leaving 24 bases between them. Looked up from germline, CDR1 is SGDLS and CDR2 is YYNGEE. There are 17 residues in the CDR3. The CDR3: CASSSPGRQIEPDTQYF. The CDR3 DNA sequence: TGTGCCAGCAGCTCCCCCGGGCGGCAGATTGAGCCGGATACGCAGTATTTT.

This clonotype was detected ten times or more. The gene calls are TRBV18 and TRBJ2-3; no clear D gene. Germline assignment: CDR1 KGHSH and CDR2 LQKENI. V was pared by 6 bases and J by 6 bases, with 13 bases between. There are 13 residues in the CDR3. For the CDR3, the DNA is TGTGCCAGCTCCCCCAGAAATGCTGATACGCAGTATTTT. This encodes CASSPRNADTQYF.

This clonotype appeared a few times. V usage is TRBV5-8 and J usage is TRBJ1-5; a weak D match, TRBD1 (5 bases). The CDR3 is 16 residues long. Per germline, CDR1 SGHTS and CDR2 YDEGEE. V was clipped by 4 bases and J by 5 bases, with 19 bases between them. CDR3 DNA: TGTGCCAGCAGCCAGATTGGGTGGGGACTTCATCAGCCCCAGCATTTT. It specifies CASSQIGWGLHQPQHF.

This clonotype was counted at least ten times. The chain's CDR3 is CASSRGQGMISYEQYF. The CDR3 region has the DNA TGTGCCAGCAGTCGTGGACAGGGGATGATTTCCTACGAGCAGTACTTC. The J gene is TRBJ2-7, the V gene TRBV6-2 or TRBV6-3; 9 nucleotides align to TRBD1. The CDR3 has 16 residues. Germline V gene data show CDR1 as MNHEY and CDR2 as SVGEGT. The trim removed 5 bases at V and 1 base at J, leaving 9 bases unmatched.

This clonotype was counted between two and nine times. The CDR3 sequence: CASSSPDRIYEQYF. In DNA form, the CDR3 reads TGTGCCAGTAGTAGCCCGGACAGGATCTACGAGCAGTACTTC. This rearrangement joins TRBV19 to TRBJ2-7; 7 bases fit TRBD1. The J segment lost 3 bases and the V segment lost 4 bases, leaving 6 bases of the junction unmatched. This CDR3 comprises 14 residues. Germline-derived CDR1 and CDR2 are LNHDA and SQIVND (reference sequence).

This clonotype was seen repeatedly, ten times or more. The genes are TRBV29-1 and TRBJ2-1, with TRBD2 as a possible D gene (6 bases). V was clipped by 5 bases and J by 0 bases, with 8 bases between them. This CDR3 has 13 amino acids. Germline CDR1 and CDR2: SQVTM and ANQGSEA. CDR3 residues: CSVHGSSYNEQFF. CDR3 DNA: TGCAGCGTTCACGGGAGCTCCTACAATGAGCAGTTCTTC.

This clonotype has only a few counts. This chain connects TRBV6-2 or TRBV6-3 to TRBJ2-1; 8 nucleotides agree with TRBD1. Germline values: CDR1 MNHEY, CDR2 SVGEGT. This CDR3 spans 16 amino acids. The junction had 9 bases not matched to a gene; V was cut back by 0 bases and J by 8 bases. The CDR3 loop is CASSYSTDRGRHEQFF. As DNA, the CDR3 is TGTGCCAGCAGTTACTCGACCGACAGGGGTCGACATGAGCAGTTCTTC.

This clonotype was counted many times. The gene calls are TRBV6-1 and TRBJ1-6; TRBD1 agrees at 7 bases. CDR1 is MNHNS, CDR2 SASEGT, per germline. V shed 0 bases and J 10 bases; nucleotides not matched to a gene: 3. The CDR3 runs to 14 residues. The CDR3 bases are TGTGCCAGCAGTGAAGCTCAGGGGGGCTCACCCCTCCACTTT. It is translated as CASSEAQGGSPLHF.